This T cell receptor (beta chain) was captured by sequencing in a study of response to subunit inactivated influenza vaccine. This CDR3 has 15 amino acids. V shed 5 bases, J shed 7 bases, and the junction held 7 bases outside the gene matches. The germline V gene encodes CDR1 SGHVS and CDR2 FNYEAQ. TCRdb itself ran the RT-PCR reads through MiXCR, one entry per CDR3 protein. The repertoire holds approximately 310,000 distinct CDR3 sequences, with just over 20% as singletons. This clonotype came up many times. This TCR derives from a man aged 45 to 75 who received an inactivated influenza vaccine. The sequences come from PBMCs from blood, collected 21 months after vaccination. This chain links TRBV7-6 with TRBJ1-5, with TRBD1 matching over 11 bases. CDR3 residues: CASSPGTGGQQPQHF. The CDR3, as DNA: TGTGCCAGCAGCCCAGGGACAGGGGGACAACAGCCCCAGCATTTT.